What follows are 9 T cell receptor beta chains derived from one specimen sequenced in a study of T cells after yellow fever vaccination. TCRdb re-called the 5' RACE reads through MiXCR, storing one row per CDR3 protein. The sample records about 58,000 distinct CDR3 sequences, approximately 7% being singletons. This specimen was CD8+ T cells sorted from PBMCs, taken on the day of the first yellow fever vaccination. These receptor sequences come from a man younger than 35 who received the YFV17D yellow fever vaccine.

The genes are TRBV14 and TRBJ1-1, with 8 bases matching TRBD1. Per the germline V gene, CDR1 is SGHDN and CDR2 is FVKESK. The CDR3 length is 15 residues. J gave up 4 bases and V 2 bases, and 6 bases lay outside the gene matches. CDR3 coding DNA: TGTGCCAGCAGCCAAATAGACAGGGGACCCACTGAAGCTTTCTTT. Translated: CASSQIDRGPTEAFF.

This chain joins TRBV24-1 and TRBJ2-2; D may be TRBD1 or TRBD2 (5 bases each). The CDR3 runs 15 residues. Trimming left V 5 bases short and J 5 bases short, with 14 bases between. The V gene's germline CDR1 is KGHDR and CDR2 SFDVKD. Written as DNA, the CDR3 is TGTGCCACCAGTGTTGGGACGGTTAGGACCGGGGAGCTGTTTTTT. This codes for CATSVGTVRTGELFF.

Ten or more counts support this clonotype. The chain carries TRBV7-9 and TRBJ1-1; 7 bases agree with TRBD1. The CDR3 totals 15 residues. Per germline, CDR1 SEHNR and CDR2 FQNEAQ (reference sequence). V lost 0 bases, J lost 3 bases, and 4 bases stayed unmatched. CDR3 bases: TGTGCCAGCAGCTTAGCTTTTACAGGGGACACTGAAGCTTTCTTT. Translation: CASSLAFTGDTEAFF. Together with reference TRBV7-9 and TRBJ1-1, the CDR3 gives the full variable domain: DTGVSQNPRHKITKRGQNVTFRCDPISEHNRLYWYRQTLGQGPEFLTYFQNEAQLEKSRLLSDRFSAERPKGSFSTLEIQRTEQGDSAMYLCASSLAFTGDTEAFFGQGTRLTVV.

The table lists this clonotype with many counts. The chain joins TRBV5-1 to TRBJ1-1, with D possibly being TRBD1 (5 bases). The CDR3 contains 14 residues. Per germline, CDR1 SGHRS and CDR2 YFSETQ. V dropped 4 bases and J dropped 1 base, with 11 bases sitting between them. The CDR3 DNA reads as TGCGCCAGCAGCCCGGGACTTACGAACACTGAAGCTTTCTTT. It codes for CASSPGLTNTEAFF.

This clonotype has ten or more counts. The chain recombines TRBV4-1 with TRBJ2-5, with 8 bases fitting TRBD2. This CDR3 has 15 amino acids. Germline CDR1 and CDR2: MGHRA and YSYEKL. The V and J ends lost 4 bases and 5 bases, in that order; junction bases with no gene match: 9. CDR3 region: CASSPGTRGEETQYF. CDR3 in DNA: TGCGCCAGCAGCCCCGGGACGCGGGGGGAGGAGACCCAGTACTTC.

The chain joins TRBV11-2 to TRBJ2-1, with 15 nucleotides matching TRBD2. The ends lost 4 bases at V and 10 bases at J; junction bases unmatched: 8. This CDR3 is built from 16 residues. In germline, CDR1 is SGHAT, CDR2 FQNNGV. CDR3 sequence reads: CASSSRTSGGAMEQFF. The DNA of the CDR3 is TGTGCCAGCAGCTCGCGGACTAGCGGGGGGGCCATGGAGCAGTTCTTC.

Comment on this clonotype: A much larger clonotype is one base distant, so this may be a read error. The V call is TRBV29-1, the J call TRBJ2-1; D possibly corresponds to TRBD2 (6 bases). CDR3 length equals 11 residues. The V gene lost 7 bases and the J gene lost 7 bases, with 11 bases spanning the gap. Germline values: CDR1 SQVTM, CDR2 ANQGSEA. The DNA for the CDR3 is TGCAGCGCCATGCGGGAAAATGAGCAGTTCTTC. It codes for CSAMRENEQFF.

The chain joins TRBV27 to TRBJ2-7, with TRBD1 matching over 7 bases. This CDR3 region has 15 residues. The germline gives CDR1 MNHEY, CDR2 SMNVEV (reference sequence). V lost 4 bases, J lost 2 bases, and 8 bases stayed unmatched. The CDR3 loop reads CASSSPRQGPYEQYF. CDR3 in DNA: TGTGCCAGCAGTTCCCCCCGACAGGGCCCCTACGAGCAGTACTTC.

J is TRBJ1-4 and V is TRBV7-6, with TRBD1 matching over 9 bases. Germline V gene lookup returns CDR1 SGHVS and CDR2 FNYEAQ. With 4 bases clipped from V and 8 bases from J, the junction kept 5 bases outside the gene matches. The length of the CDR3 is 14 residues. The DNA of the CDR3 is TGTGCCAGCAGCTCACAGGGGGCGAGGGAAAAACTGTTTTTT. Residues: CASSSQGAREKLFF. The variable domain in full, completed from reference TRBV7-6 and TRBJ1-4, reads GAGVSQSPRYKVTKRGQDVALRCDPISGHVSLYWYRQALGQGPEFLTYFNYEAQQDKSGLPNDRFSAERPEGSISTLTIQRTEQRDSAMYRCASSSQGAREKLFFGSGTQLSVL.